This T cell receptor (beta chain) emerged from a study of T cells in Graves' hyperthyroidism and ophthalmopathy. Overall study context: Peripheral blood specimens were obtained at initial diagnosis, prior to any treatment.

Recently diagnosed hyperthyroidism of less than 2 months' duration affected patients aged 18 to 65. Extraction of PBMCs used under 13 ml of fresh peripheral blood. V was shortened by 0 bases and J by 8 bases, with 7 bases between the two germline ends. The CDR3 is made up of 12 amino acids. CDR1 is LGHDT, CDR2 YNNKEL, per germline (reference sequence). The study's findings and limits: Clonotypes that were expanded in thyroid above 0.001 mostly appeared in blood too.

Researchers took RNA transcripts and amplified the TCR beta CDR3 regions from them. Carried out on the TCR CDR3, a first-round RT-PCR used the HTBI primer set. A single record per CDR3 protein comes from TCRdb applying MiXCR to the multiplex PCR reads. The table shows fewer than 650,000 distinct CDR3 sequences, with less than 15% occurring only once. This clonotype was observed many times. Its antigen is unidentified. The chain is built from TRBV3-1 and TRBJ1-2; the D is unclear. The specimen was blood. The receptor comes from a middle-aged woman with Graves' hyperthyroidism. The CDR3 sequence: CASSQELGGYTF. Written as DNA, the CDR3 is TGTGCCAGCAGCCAAGAATTAGGAGGCTACACCTTC.